The 23 T cell receptor beta chains below all came from one sample that was sequenced in a study of cytomegalovirus exposure and HLA in healthy donors. Use of 60 Vbeta and 13 Jbeta primers characterized the PCR. Clones were read by immunoSEQ multiplex PCR, and TCRdb kept only the in-frame ones, dropping some. The table shows just over 150,000 clones, with approximately 84% occurring only once. Sequencing was carried out using PBMCs. Source of these receptors: a woman aged 18-29 years in good health and CMV-seronegative.

This clone was counted a single time. The CDR3, as DNA: TGCGCCAGCAGCCCGGGGACTTATCGGGAGACCCAGTACTTC. Translated, it gives CASSPGTYRETQYF. The chain uses TRBV5-1 and TRBJ2-5; D is perhaps TRBD2 (6 bases). Germline CDR1 is SGHRS and CDR2 is YFSETQ. V dropped 4 bases and J dropped 5 bases, with 15 bases sitting between them. The CDR3 length is 14 residues.

The CDR3 is CASSQASRTSGTYTGELFF. For the CDR3, the DNA is TGTGCCAGCAGCCAAGCTTCGAGGACTAGCGGGACGTACACCGGGGAGCTGTTTTTT. V and J are TRBV4-2 and TRBJ2-2, with TRBD2 matching over 12 bases. This CDR3 has 19 residues. V lost 1 base and J lost 3; bases outside the gene matches: 9. Germline values: CDR1 LGHNA, CDR2 YNFKEQ.

This clone was counted once. The V gene is TRBV18, the J gene TRBJ1-5, with D possibly matching TRBD1 (5 bases). The CDR3 runs 15 residues. CDR1 and CDR2 (germline): KGHSH, LQKENI. Trimming pared 2 bases from V and 6 bases from J, leaving 14 bases between. CDR3 sequence: CASSPAGFSGQPQHF. The CDR3 DNA is TGTGCCAGCTCACCAGCAGGGTTCTCGGGTCAGCCCCAGCATTTT. The variable domain in full, completed from reference TRBV18 and TRBJ1-5, reads NAGVMQNPRHLVRRRGQEARLRCSPMKGHSHVYWYRQLPEEGLKFMVYLQKENIIDESGMPKERFSAEFPKEGPSILRIQQVVRGDSAAYFCASSPAGFSGQPQHFGDGTRLSIL.

The V call is TRBV27, the J call TRBJ1-1, with 7 bases matching TRBD1. After removal of 3 bases from V and 2 bases from J, the junction contained 3 bases not matched to a gene. The V gene's germline CDR1 is MNHEY and CDR2 SMNVEV (reference sequence). This CDR3 region has 14 residues. CDR3 nucleotide sequence: TGTGCCAGCAGTTTTAGGACAGGAAACACTGAAGCTTTCTTT. This encodes CASSFRTGNTEAFF.

The chain couples TRBV4-1 to TRBJ2-5; no reliable D call. Per the germline V gene, CDR1 is MGHRA and CDR2 is YSYEKL. Trimming took off 5 bases at V and 4 bases at J, with 17 bases between the two ends. The length of the CDR3 is 15 residues. The CDR3 bases are TGCGCCAGCAGCGCCCGGGTAACCTCTTTAGAGACCCAGTACTTC. Translated: CASSARVTSLETQYF.

The chain couples TRBV18 to TRBJ2-1, with 8 bases lining up with TRBD1. The CDR3 loop spans 16 amino acids. J gave up 3 bases and V 3 bases, and 7 bases lay outside the gene matches. Germline lookup yields CDR1 KGHSH and CDR2 LQKENI. CDR3 sequence: CASSPRGQGDYNEQFF. The CDR3 coding sequence is TGTGCCAGCTCACCCCGAGGACAGGGAGACTACAATGAGCAGTTCTTC.

V is TRBV5-6 and J is TRBJ2-5, with TRBD2 matching over 9 bases. CDR3 size: 13 residues. Germline lookup yields CDR1 SGHDT and CDR2 YYEEEE. V was clipped by 4 bases and J by 10 bases; unmatched bases: 8. The CDR3 sequence: CASSHLAGEGQYF. Here the CDR3 DNA reads TGTGCCAGCAGCCACTTAGCGGGGGAGGGCCAGTACTTC.

The genes are TRBV7-3 and TRBJ2-2; TRBD2 matches 9 bases. V dropped 11 bases and J dropped 6; count of bases not matched to a gene: 19. The CDR3 length is 17 residues. Germline lookup yields CDR1 SGHTA and CDR2 FQGTGA. Here the CDR3 DNA reads TGTGCCTCCCCTAACTATCCGCGGGAGGGTCGGGCCGGGGAGCTGTTTTTT. The encoded protein is CASPNYPREGRAGELFF.

In its sample, this clone was seen a few times. Different DNA sequences within this sample yield the same CDR3. The rearrangement joins TRBV30 to TRBJ1-6; possibly TRBD1 for D (6 bases). V dropped 0 bases and J dropped 0 bases, with 6 bases sitting between them. Germline V gene sequence: CDR1 GTSNPN, CDR2 SVGIG (reference sequence). The CDR3 totals 15 residues. CDR3 residues: CAWSVGGSYNSPLHF. DNA of the CDR3: TGTGCCTGGAGTGTAGGGGGCTCCTATAATTCACCCCTCCACTTT.

The genes are TRBV2 and TRBJ2-7, with D perhaps TRBD1 (6 bases). V was cut by 3 bases and J by 8 bases, with 11 bases left in between. Germline CDR1 and CDR2: SNHLY and FYNNEI. This CDR3 has 12 residues. CDR3 protein: CASSEAGTKQYF. The CDR3 region has the DNA TGTGCCAGCAGTGAGGCAGGGACAAAGCAGTACTTC.

This chain connects TRBV28 to TRBJ1-2, with D possibly matching TRBD1 (5 bases). Trimming removed 6 bases from V and 5 bases from J, with 16 bases in between. CDR3 length: 14 residues. Germline CDR1 MDHEN, CDR2 SYDVKM. CDR3 protein: CASRKAGGRYGYTF. In DNA form, the CDR3 reads TGTGCCAGCAGAAAGGCGGGGGGGAGATATGGCTACACCTTC.

The chain employs TRBV11-3 and TRBJ1-1, with 7 bases aligning to TRBD1. CDR1 is SGHNT, CDR2 YENEEA, per germline. This CDR3 is 14 amino acids long. V was clipped by 2 bases and J by 2 bases; unmatched bases: 2. The DNA for the CDR3 is TGTGCCAGCAGCTTAAACAGGGGCAACACTGAAGCTTTCTTT. Protein sequence: CASSLNRGNTEAFF.

This clone has just a few counts. The rearrangement uses TRBV2 and TRBJ1-4; 10 nucleotides line up with TRBD1. CDR1 and CDR2 (germline): SNHLY, FYNNEI. V lost 6 bases, J lost 10 bases, and 8 bases stayed unmatched. The CDR3 is 14 residues long. CDR3 nucleotides: TGTGCCAGCAGGGGGACAGGGGAGACTGGAAAACTGTTTTTT. Translated, it gives CASRGTGETGKLFF.

The chain employs TRBV6-5 and TRBJ1-2; a weak D match, TRBD1 (6 bases). Germline V CDR1 and CDR2: MNHEY, SVGAGI. The CDR3 is made up of 13 amino acids. V lost 6 bases and J 2 bases, leaving 10 bases between the germline ends. CDR3 DNA: TGTGCCAGCAGGGCCACAGGGAACTATGGCTACACCTTC. This codes for CASRATGNYGYTF.

This clone was found a few times. Other DNA variants within this sample encode the same CDR3. The rearrangement links TRBV28 to TRBJ2-7; D is possibly TRBD2 (6 bases). Per the germline V gene, CDR1 is MDHEN and CDR2 is SYDVKM. With 1 base removed from V and 12 bases from J, the gap between germline ends came to 19 bases. The CDR3 sequence is 14 residues long. CDR3 nucleotide sequence: TGTGCCAGCAGTTTATCCGTCGGTCCAAGGGAGGCGTACTTC. Protein product: CASSLSVGPREAYF.

The chain carries TRBV5-1 and TRBJ2-7; TRBD1 might be the D (6 bases). Germline assignment: CDR1 SGHRS and CDR2 YFSETQ. Trimming took off 2 bases at V and 5 bases at J, with 14 bases between the two ends. The CDR3 loop spans 14 amino acids. This CDR3 reads CASSLPTTGDEQYF. The CDR3 DNA is TGCGCCAGCAGCTTACCAACGACAGGAGACGAGCAGTACTTC.

The V call is TRBV12-5, the J call TRBJ2-3; D uncertain. The CDR3 spans 13 residues. Deletions cut 2 bases from V and 6 bases from J, with 9 bases between. Germline lookup yields CDR1 LGHNT and CDR2 FRNRAP. CDR3 amino acids: CASGLTGSDTQYF. The CDR3 DNA sequence: TGTGCTAGTGGTTTGACCGGTTCGGATACGCAGTATTTT.

A single count supports this clone. CDR3 loop: CASSPWRGSTDTQYF. The CDR3 bases are TGTGCCAGCAGCCCTTGGCGGGGGAGCACAGATACGCAGTATTTT. J is TRBJ2-3 and V is TRBV16; the match to TRBD2 covers 7 bases. The germline V gene has CDR1 KGHSY and CDR2 FQNENV. V was pared by 4 bases and J by 0 bases, with 4 bases of the junction left unmatched. The CDR3 has 15 residues.

Regarding this clone: An end of the junction does not agree with germline; a read error may underlie this. The J gene is TRBJ2-2, the V gene TRBV7-3; D ambiguous. This CDR3 contains 13 residues. CDR1 and CDR2 (germline): SGHTA, FQGTGA. CDR3 DNA sequence: TGTGCCAGCAGTTTAAACGCGAGGGGGGAGCTGTTTTTT. Amino acid sequence: CASSLNARGELFF.

The rearrangement uses TRBV7-9 and TRBJ1-2; 8 nucleotides align to TRBD1. Germline V gene sequence: CDR1 SEHNR, CDR2 FQNEAQ (reference sequence). The CDR3 is made up of 14 amino acids. Germline trimming cut 2 bases from V and 8 bases from J; bases unmatched to any gene: 7. The CDR3 DNA is TGTGCCAGCAGCTTACCGGGACAGGTTGGAGGCTACACCTTC. Its protein is CASSLPGQVGGYTF.

The chain carries TRBV6-5 and TRBJ1-4; D gene uncertain. The CDR3 is 12 amino acids. Looked up from germline, CDR1 is MNHEY and CDR2 is SVGAGI. V lost 5 bases, J lost 10 bases, and 11 bases lay in between. CDR3 DNA sequence: TGTGCCAGCAGTCATGTTCTAGGAAAACTGTTTTTT. Translated, it gives CASSHVLGKLFF.

The gene calls are TRBV27 and TRBJ2-5; 8 bases agree with TRBD2. This CDR3 has 14 amino acids. CDR1 and CDR2 from the germline V gene are MNHEY and SMNVEV (reference sequence). V lost 6 bases to trimming and J lost 13 bases; unmatched junction nucleotides: 16. CDR3 loop: CASSLDARGALRYF. CDR3 DNA: TGTGCCAGCAGCCTTGACGCGCGGGGGGCCCTAAGGTACTTC.

The chain carries TRBV5-1 and TRBJ2-5; D unresolved. The germline gives CDR1 SGHRS, CDR2 YFSETQ. CDR3 size: 13 residues. The V and J ends lost 4 bases and 1 base respectively, with 8 bases between them. Here the CDR3 DNA reads TGCGCCAGCAGCATTCTAGGCCAAGAGACCCAGTACTTC. Translation gives CASSILGQETQYF.